These T cell receptor beta chains were read from a single sample in a study of PD-L1 blockade in urothelial cancer. The data were produced by immunoSEQ multiplex PCR, yet TCRdb's version contains in-frame clones alone and is incomplete. The profile shows 30,000 to 40,000 clones, around 84% of them singletons. Sequenced here: PBMCs, sampled around atezolizumab (anti-PD-L1) treatment. The receptors come from a man aged 55 to 69 with urothelial cancer. The CDR3 runs from the conserved cysteine through the conserved F or W. D genes are given only for firm matches. The listing skips clone size in some rows; elsewhere it reads once, few, many or a size class.

J gene	V gene	D gene	clone size	CDR3 DNA	CDR3 protein
TRBJ2-2	TRBV5-1	-	-	TGCGCCAGCAGCACCTATCAGGGCTCGGGGGAGCTGTTTTTT	CASSTYQGSGELFF
TRBJ2-1	TRBV19	-	-	TGTGCCAGTAGTATCGCCGGGACTCGGTCCTACAATGAGCAGTTCTTC	CASSIAGTRSYNEQFF
TRBJ2-7	TRBV19	TRBD1	-	TGTGCCAGTAGGACGACAGGGGGCTACGAGCAGTACTTC	CASRTTGGYEQYF
TRBJ2-1	TRBV23-1	-	-	TGCGCCAGCAGTCAACCGAGCTCCTACAATGAGCAGTTCTTC	CASSQPSSYNEQFF
TRBJ1-5	TRBV7-2	-	-	TGTGCCAGCAGCCCGGACATCATCGCCCAGCCCCAGCATTTT	CASSPDIIAQPQHF
TRBJ2-7	TRBV4-2	TRBD2	-	TGTGCCAGCAGCTCGGGGGGGTTTGCCCCCTCCTACGAGCAGTACTTC	CASSSGGFAPSYEQYF
TRBJ2-3	TRBV10-1	-	-	TGCGCCAGCAGTGATTCCGGGAGTCCCACAGATACGCAGTATTTT	CASSDSGSPTDTQYF
TRBJ1-6	TRBV14	TRBD1	-	TGTGCCAGCAGCCAGCGGACAGGGGGCGCCTCCTATAATTCACCCCTCCACTTT	CASSQRTGGASYNSPLHF
TRBJ2-3	TRBV12-5	TRBD1	-	TGTGCTAGTGGCCGGGGACAGGGAGCAGATACGCAGTATTTT	CASGRGQGADTQYF
TRBJ1-4	TRBV30	-	-	TGTGCCTGGAAGACAGTTAATGAAAAACTGTTTTTT	CAWKTVNEKLFF
TRBJ1-2	TRBV6-1	-	-	TGTGCCAGCATTCAGGGGCTCAACTATGGCTACACCTTC	CASIQGLNYGYTF
TRBJ2-7	TRBV9	-	-	TGTGCCAGCAGCGTAGGTCAGGGATCTGGCCCCTACGAGCAGTACTTC	CASSVGQGSGPYEQYF
TRBJ1-2	TRBV5-4	-	few	TGTGCCAGCAGCTTAGGGGCAGGGTTGGGCTACACCTTC	CASSLGAGLGYTF
TRBJ2-3	TRBV7-2	TRBD2	-	TGTGCCAGCAGCAATAGCGGGGGGGTTACGCAGTATTTT	CASSNSGGVTQYF
TRBJ2-7	TRBV2	-	-	TGTGCCAGCATGTTCCGGGACAAGTCCTACGAGCAGTACTTC	CASMFRDKSYEQYF
TRBJ2-2	TRBV19	TRBD2	-	TGTGCCAGTAGTAAAGGACTAGCGGGAGGGCCGTCCGGGGAGCTGTTTTTT	CASSKGLAGGPSGELFF
TRBJ2-5	TRBV6-1	TRBD2	once	TGTGCCAGCAGTGATACTAGCGGACAAGAGACCCAGTACTTC	CASSDTSGQETQYF
TRBJ2-2	TRBV5-1	TRBD1	-	TGCGCCAGCAGCCCCGGGACAGGGGACACCGGGGAGCTGTTTTTT	CASSPGTGDTGELFF
TRBJ2-5	TRBV7-8	-	-	TGTGCCAGCAGCTGGGCGATTATGGACAGCCGCCCTCGACAAGAGACCCAGTACTTC	CASSWAIMDSRPRQETQYF
TRBJ2-7	TRBV6-1	TRBD1	-	TGTGCCAGCGCACCTCTAACCGGGACAGGGCCCGAGCAGTACTTC	CASAPLTGTGPEQYF
TRBJ1-5	TRBV19	-	-	TGTGCCAGTAGTATAGATCTTAGGGGCGGTCAGCCCCAGCATTTT	CASSIDLRGGQPQHF
TRBJ2-5	TRBV14	TRBD1	once	TGTGCCAGCAGCCCCATGGGACAGGCACCGCAAGAGACCCAGTACTTC	CASSPMGQAPQETQYF
TRBJ2-1	TRBV30	-	-	TGTGCCCACCAAACAGGTACACTGGGGAATGAGCAGTTCTTC	CAHQTGTLGNEQFF
TRBJ2-5	TRBV7-9	TRBD1	-	TGTGCCAGCAGCTCTACAATGCGACGAGACAGGGGAGAGACCCAGTACTTC	CASSSTMRRDRGETQYF
TRBJ2-1	TRBV10-3	-	-	TGTGCCATCAGTGAATACAGGGCTAGCTCCTACAATGAGCAGTTCTTC	CAISEYRASSYNEQFF
TRBJ1-3	TRBV18	TRBD1	once	TGTGCCAGCTCAGGAACAGGGGGCTCTGGAAACACCATATATTTT	CASSGTGGSGNTIYF
TRBJ2-4	TRBV28	TRBD1	-	TGTGCCAGCATACAGGGGTCGTGGACCAAAAACATTCAGTACTTC	CASIQGSWTKNIQYF
TRBJ1-1	TRBV7-2	-	-	TGTGCCAGCAGCCCGGACAGATGGAACACTGAAGCTTTCTTT	CASSPDRWNTEAFF
TRBJ2-7	TRBV4-1	-	-	TGCGCCAGCAGCCAAGGGGACGCTCGTAGCGGCGAGCAGTACTTC	CASSQGDARSGEQYF
TRBJ2-1	TRBV19	TRBD2	-	TGTGCCAGTAGTATAGATTCGACGACCGGGAGGACCTACAATGAGCAGTTCTTC	CASSIDSTTGRTYNEQFF
TRBJ1-3	TRBV10-2	-	-	TGCGCCAGCAGGCGGGTAGGAAATATTGGAAACACCATATATTTT	CASRRVGNIGNTIYF
TRBJ2-7	TRBV15	-	-	TGTGCCACCAGCAGAGTTGGTTCGGGGAGCGAGCAGTACTTC	CATSRVGSGSEQYF
TRBJ2-2	TRBV6-4	-	-	TGTGCCAGCAGTGACTCCCAAACCGGGGAGCTGTTTTTT	CASSDSQTGELFF
TRBJ2-5	TRBV5-1	-	few	TGCGCCAGCAGCCTAGGACTACCTCAAGAGACCCAGTACTTC	CASSLGLPQETQYF
TRBJ1-6	TRBV6-1	-	-	TGTGCCAGCAGTGAGTTCACGAGTAATTCACCCCTCCACTTT	CASSEFTSNSPLHF
TRBJ1-2	TRBV19	-	-	TGTGCCAGTAGGGGAGGGGGTATCTATGGCTACACCTTC	CASRGGGIYGYTF
TRBJ2-5	TRBV10-3	-	-	TGTGCCATCAGAGGGGGCGGGGCCAGCCAAGAGACCCAGTACTTC	CAIRGGGASQETQYF
TRBJ2-2	TRBV7-3	-	few	TGTGCCAGCAGCTCTCGACTAGGTCCTGCCGGGGAGCTGTTTTTT	CASSSRLGPAGELFF
TRBJ1-5	TRBV2	-	-	TGTGCCAGCAGCTCCACAGTGACCTTTAGCAATCAGCCCCAGCATTTT	CASSSTVTFSNQPQHF
TRBJ1-1	TRBV6-4	TRBD1	once	TGTGCCAGCAGTGCCCCGGGACAGGGGCCCACTGAAGCTTTCTTT	CASSAPGQGPTEAFF
TRBJ2-7	TRBV7-9	TRBD2	few	TGTGCCAGCAGTAGCGGGAGTGAGGATGAGCAGTACTTC	CASSSGSEDEQYF
TRBJ2-3	TRBV18	-	-	TGTGCCAGCTCCCGTAGCACAGATACGCAGTATTTT	CASSRSTDTQYF
TRBJ2-7	TRBV5-1	-	-	TGCGCCAGCAGCTTGGACAGGAAAAGGGAATACGAGCAGTACTTC	CASSLDRKREYEQYF
TRBJ2-5	TRBV30	-	-	TGTGCCTGGAGTGTACGGGGACTGACTGGAACCCAGTACTTC	CAWSVRGLTGTQYF
TRBJ2-1	TRBV4-1	-	-	TGCGCCAGCAGCCACCTGGACAGCCTCTACAATGAGCAGTTCTTC	CASSHLDSLYNEQFF
TRBJ2-7	TRBV4-2	TRBD1	few	TGTGCCAGCAGCCGCCACAGGGGGACCTACGAGCAGTACTTC	CASSRHRGTYEQYF
TRBJ2-4	TRBV9	TRBD2	-	TGTGCCAGCAGCGTAAGACCTAGCGGGGGACAAAGGGGTGACATTCAGTACTTC	CASSVRPSGGQRGDIQYF
TRBJ2-1	TRBV5-6	TRBD2	-	TGTGCCAGCAGCCTCGGGCTGACTAGCGGGCTGAGCTCCTACAATGAGCAGTTCTTC	CASSLGLTSGLSSYNEQFF